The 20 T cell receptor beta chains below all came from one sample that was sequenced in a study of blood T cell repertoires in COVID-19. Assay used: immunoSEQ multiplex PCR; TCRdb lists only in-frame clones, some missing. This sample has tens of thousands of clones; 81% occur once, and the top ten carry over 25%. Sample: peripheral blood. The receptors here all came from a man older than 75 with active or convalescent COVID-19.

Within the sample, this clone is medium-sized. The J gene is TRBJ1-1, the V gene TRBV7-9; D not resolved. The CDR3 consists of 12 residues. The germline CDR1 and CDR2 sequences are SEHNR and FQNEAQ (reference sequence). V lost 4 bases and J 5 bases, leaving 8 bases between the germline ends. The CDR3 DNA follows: TGTGCCAGCAGCTCAGGCAAAACTGAAGCTTTCTTT. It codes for CASSSGKTEAFF.

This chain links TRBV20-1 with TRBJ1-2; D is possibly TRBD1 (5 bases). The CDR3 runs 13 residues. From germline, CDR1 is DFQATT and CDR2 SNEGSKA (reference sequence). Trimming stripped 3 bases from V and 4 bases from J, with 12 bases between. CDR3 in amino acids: CSASEGLTYGYTF. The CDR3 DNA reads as TGCAGTGCTAGTGAGGGACTTACCTATGGCTACACCTTC.

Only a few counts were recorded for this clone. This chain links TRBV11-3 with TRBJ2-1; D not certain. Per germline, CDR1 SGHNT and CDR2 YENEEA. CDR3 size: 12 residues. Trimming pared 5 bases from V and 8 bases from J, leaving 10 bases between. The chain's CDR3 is CASSPRRDEQFF. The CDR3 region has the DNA TGTGCCAGCAGCCCCAGACGGGATGAGCAGTTCTTC.

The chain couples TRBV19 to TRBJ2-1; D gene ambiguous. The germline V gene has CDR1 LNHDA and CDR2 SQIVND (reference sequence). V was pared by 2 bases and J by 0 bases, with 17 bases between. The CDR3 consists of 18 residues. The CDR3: CASSIPAVDFGSYNEQFF. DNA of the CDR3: TGTGCCAGTAGTATACCCGCGGTTGACTTTGGCTCCTACAATGAGCAGTTCTTC.

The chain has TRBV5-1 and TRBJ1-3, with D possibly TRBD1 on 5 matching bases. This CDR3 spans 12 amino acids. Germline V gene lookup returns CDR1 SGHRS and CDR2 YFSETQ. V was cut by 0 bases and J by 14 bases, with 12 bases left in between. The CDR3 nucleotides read TGCGCCAGCAGCTTGGATACAGGCGATTTATATTTT. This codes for CASSLDTGDLYF.

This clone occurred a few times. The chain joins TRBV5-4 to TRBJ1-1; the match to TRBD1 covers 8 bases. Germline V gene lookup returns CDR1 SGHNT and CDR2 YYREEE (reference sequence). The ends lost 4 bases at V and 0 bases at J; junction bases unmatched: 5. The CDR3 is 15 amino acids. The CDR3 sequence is CASSIGQGLNTEAFF. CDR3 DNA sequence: TGTGCCAGCAGCATTGGACAGGGTTTGAACACTGAAGCTTTCTTT.

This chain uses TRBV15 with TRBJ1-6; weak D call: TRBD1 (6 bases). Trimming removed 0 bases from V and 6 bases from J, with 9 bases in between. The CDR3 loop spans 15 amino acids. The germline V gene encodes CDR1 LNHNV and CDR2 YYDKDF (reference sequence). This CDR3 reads CATSRDAQGNSPLHF. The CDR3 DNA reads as TGTGCCACCAGCAGAGATGCACAGGGTAATTCACCCCTCCACTTT.

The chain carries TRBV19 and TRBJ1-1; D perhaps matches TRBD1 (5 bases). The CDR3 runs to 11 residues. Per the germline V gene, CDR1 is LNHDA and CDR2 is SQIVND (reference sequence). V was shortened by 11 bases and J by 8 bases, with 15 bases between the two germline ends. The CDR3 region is CACQGRGEAFF. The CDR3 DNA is TGTGCCTGTCAGGGTCGAGGCGAAGCTTTCTTT.

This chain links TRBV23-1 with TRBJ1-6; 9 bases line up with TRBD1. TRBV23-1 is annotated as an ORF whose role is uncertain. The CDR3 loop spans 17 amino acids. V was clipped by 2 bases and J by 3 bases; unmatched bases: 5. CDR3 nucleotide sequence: TGCGCCAGCAGTCAAGACGGGGACAGGGACTATAATTCACCCCTCCACTTT. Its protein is CASSQDGDRDYNSPLHF.

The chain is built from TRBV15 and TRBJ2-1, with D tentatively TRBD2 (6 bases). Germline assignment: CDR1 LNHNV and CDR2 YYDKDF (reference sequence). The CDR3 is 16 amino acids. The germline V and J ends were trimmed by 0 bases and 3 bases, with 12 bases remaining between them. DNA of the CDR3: TGTGCCACCAGCAGAGAATGGGGGGACCTCTACAATGAGCAGTTCTTC. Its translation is CATSREWGDLYNEQFF.

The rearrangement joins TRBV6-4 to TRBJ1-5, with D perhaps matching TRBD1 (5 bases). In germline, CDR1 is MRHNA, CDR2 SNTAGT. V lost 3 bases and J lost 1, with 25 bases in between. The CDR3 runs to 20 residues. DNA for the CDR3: TGTGCCAGCAGTGAGCTTTTTTGGACCGAAGGGGAATTGAGCAATCAGCCCCAGCATTTT. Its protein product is CASSELFWTEGELSNQPQHF.

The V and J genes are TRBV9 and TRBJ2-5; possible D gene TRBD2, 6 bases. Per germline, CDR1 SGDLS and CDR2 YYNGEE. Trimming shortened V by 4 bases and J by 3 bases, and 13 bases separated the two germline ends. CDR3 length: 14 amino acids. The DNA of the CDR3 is TGTGCCAGCAGCCCTGGGGGGTGGGAAGAGACCCAGTACTTC. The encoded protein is CASSPGGWEETQYF.

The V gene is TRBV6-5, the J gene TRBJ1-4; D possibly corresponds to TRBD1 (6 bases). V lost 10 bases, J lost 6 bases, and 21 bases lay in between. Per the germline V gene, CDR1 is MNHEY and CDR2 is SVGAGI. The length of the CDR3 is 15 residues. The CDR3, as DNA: TGTGCCACTTCGAAATCGGACAGTCGTTATGAAAAACTGTTTTTT. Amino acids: CATSKSDSRYEKLFF.

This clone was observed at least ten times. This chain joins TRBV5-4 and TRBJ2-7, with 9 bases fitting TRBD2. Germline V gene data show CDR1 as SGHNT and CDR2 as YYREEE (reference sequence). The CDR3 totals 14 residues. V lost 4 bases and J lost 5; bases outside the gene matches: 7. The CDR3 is CASSGGTSPHEQYF. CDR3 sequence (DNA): TGTGCCAGCAGCGGTGGGACTAGCCCGCACGAGCAGTACTTC.

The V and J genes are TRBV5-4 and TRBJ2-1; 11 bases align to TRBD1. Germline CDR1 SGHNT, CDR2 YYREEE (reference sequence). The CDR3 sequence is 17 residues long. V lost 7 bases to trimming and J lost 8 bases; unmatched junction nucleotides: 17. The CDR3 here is CASRPAAGTGGLDEQFF. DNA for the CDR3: TGTGCCAGCCGACCGGCAGCGGGGACAGGGGGTTTGGATGAGCAGTTCTTC.

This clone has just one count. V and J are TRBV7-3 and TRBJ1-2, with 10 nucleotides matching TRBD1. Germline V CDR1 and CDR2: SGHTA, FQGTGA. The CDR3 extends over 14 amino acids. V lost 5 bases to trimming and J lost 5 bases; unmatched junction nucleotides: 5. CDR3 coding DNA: TGTGCCAGCAGCCGGGGACAGGGGCCTTATGGCTACACCTTC. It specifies CASSRGQGPYGYTF.

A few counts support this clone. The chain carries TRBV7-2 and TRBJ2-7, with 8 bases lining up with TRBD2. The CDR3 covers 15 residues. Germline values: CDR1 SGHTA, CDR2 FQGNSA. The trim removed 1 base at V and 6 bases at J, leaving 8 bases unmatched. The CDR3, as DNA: TGTGCCAGCAGCTTAGATGCAGCGGGAGATAGCGAGCAGTACTTC. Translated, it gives CASSLDAAGDSEQYF. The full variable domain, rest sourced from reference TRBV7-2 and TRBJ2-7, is GAGVSQSPSNKVTEKGKDVELRCDPISGHTALYWYRQSLGQGLEFLIYFQGNSAPDKSGLPSDRFSAERTGGSVSTLTIQRTQQEDSAVYLCASSLDAAGDSEQYFGPGTRLTVT.

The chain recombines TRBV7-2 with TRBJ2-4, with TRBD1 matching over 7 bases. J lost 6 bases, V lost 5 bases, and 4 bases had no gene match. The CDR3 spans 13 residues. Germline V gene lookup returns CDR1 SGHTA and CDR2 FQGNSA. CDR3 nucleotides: TGTGCCAGCAGCGCGCGACAGGGAAACATTCAGTACTTC. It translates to CASSARQGNIQYF. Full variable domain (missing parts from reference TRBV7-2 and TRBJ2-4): GAGVSQSPSNKVTEKGKDVELRCDPISGHTALYWYRQSLGQGLEFLIYFQGNSAPDKSGLPSDRFSAERTGGSVSTLTIQRTQQEDSAVYLCASSARQGNIQYFGAGTRLSVL.

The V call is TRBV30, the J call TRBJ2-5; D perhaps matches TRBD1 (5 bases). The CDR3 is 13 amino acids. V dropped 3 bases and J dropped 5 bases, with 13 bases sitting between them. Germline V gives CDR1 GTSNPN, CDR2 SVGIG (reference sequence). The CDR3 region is CAWRSRGSETQYF. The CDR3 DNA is TGTGCCTGGAGGTCTAGGGGTTCCGAGACCCAGTACTTC.

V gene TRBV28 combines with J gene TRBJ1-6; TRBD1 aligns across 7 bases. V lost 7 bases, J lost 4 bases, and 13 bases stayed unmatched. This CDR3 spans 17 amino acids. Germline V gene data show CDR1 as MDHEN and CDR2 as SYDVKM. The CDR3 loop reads CASTKISGTEYNSPLHF. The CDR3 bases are TGTGCCAGCACCAAAATCTCCGGGACAGAATATAATTCACCCCTCCACTTT.